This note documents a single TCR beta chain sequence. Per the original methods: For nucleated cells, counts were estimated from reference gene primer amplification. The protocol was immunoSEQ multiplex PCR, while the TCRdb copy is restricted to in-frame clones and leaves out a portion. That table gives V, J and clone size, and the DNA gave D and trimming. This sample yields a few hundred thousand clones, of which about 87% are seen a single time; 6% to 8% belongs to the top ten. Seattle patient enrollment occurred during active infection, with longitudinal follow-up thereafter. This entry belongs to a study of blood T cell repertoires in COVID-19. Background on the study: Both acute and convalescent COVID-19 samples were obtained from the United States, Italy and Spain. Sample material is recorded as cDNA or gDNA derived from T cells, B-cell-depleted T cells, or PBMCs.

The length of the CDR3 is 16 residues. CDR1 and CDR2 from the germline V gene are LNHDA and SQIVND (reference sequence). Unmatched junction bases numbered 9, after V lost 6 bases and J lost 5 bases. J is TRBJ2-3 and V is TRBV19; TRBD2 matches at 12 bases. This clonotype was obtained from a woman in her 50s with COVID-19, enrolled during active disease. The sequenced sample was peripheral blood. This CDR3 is CASSSLAGGQGDTQYF. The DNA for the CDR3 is TGTGCCAGTAGCTCACTAGCGGGGGGACAGGGAGATACGCAGTATTTT.